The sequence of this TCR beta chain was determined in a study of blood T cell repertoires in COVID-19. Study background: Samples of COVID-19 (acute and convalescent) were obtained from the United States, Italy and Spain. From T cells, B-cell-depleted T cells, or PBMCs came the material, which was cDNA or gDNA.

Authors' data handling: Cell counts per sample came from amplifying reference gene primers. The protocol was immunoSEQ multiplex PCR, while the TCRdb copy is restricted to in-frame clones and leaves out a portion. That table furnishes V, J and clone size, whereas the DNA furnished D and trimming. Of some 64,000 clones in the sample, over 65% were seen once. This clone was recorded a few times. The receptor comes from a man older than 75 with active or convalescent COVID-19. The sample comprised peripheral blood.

CDR3 residues: CAISETRVVGSPLHF. The CDR3, as DNA: TGTGCCATCAGTGAGACCAGGGTGGTAGGTTCACCCCTCCACTTT. The chain combines TRBV10-3 with TRBJ1-6, with a weak D call TRBD1 (5 bases). This CDR3 comprises 15 residues. V gave up 2 bases and J gave up 9 bases, with 14 bases separating them. CDR1 and CDR2 (germline): ENHRY, SYGVKD.